This is a list of T cell receptor beta chains from one sample in a study of T-cell reconstitution after alpha-beta-depleted transplantation in children. TCRdb re-analysed the PCR reads in MiXCR, keeping a single row per CDR3 protein. The data show some 250,000 distinct CDR3 sequences, with about 11% seen just once and roughly 2.6% held by the top ten. This specimen was PBMCs from the stem cell graft donor, taken from the stem cell graft. The receptors here all came from a human donor who donated a stem cell graft to a child with acute lymphoblastic leukemia. The CDR3 runs from the conserved cysteine through the conserved F or W. Fields, in order: CDR3 protein, CDR3 DNA, clone size, D gene, J gene, V gene. D genes are given only for firm matches. Not every row has a clone size; where given, it reads once, few, many or a size class.

CDR3 protein: CSVGFTTSGGVGTGELFF
CDR3 DNA: TGCAGCGTTGGATTTACGACTAGCGGGGGGGTGGGCACCGGGGAGCTGTTTTTT
clone size: -
D gene: TRBD2
J gene: TRBJ2-2
V gene: TRBV29-1

CDR3 protein: CASSLTGAEGYEQYF
CDR3 DNA: TGCGCCAGCAGCTTGACCGGGGCCGAAGGCTACGAGCAGTACTTC
clone size: many
D gene: -
J gene: TRBJ2-7
V gene: TRBV5-1

CDR3 protein: CASSSDRGTEAFF
CDR3 DNA: TGTGCTAGCAGCAGCGACAGGGGCACTGAAGCTTTCTTT
clone size: many
D gene: TRBD1
J gene: TRBJ1-1
V gene: TRBV7-7

CDR3 protein: CASSYTGGPTRETQYF
CDR3 DNA: TGTGCCAGCAGCTATACCGGGGGCCCAACCCGGGAGACCCAGTACTTC
clone size: many
D gene: -
J gene: TRBJ2-5
V gene: TRBV7-2

CDR3 protein: CASSYSGQGSNQPQHF
CDR3 DNA: TGTGCCAGCAGTTACTCCGGACAGGGTTCCAATCAGCCCCAGCATTTT
clone size: many
D gene: TRBD1
J gene: TRBJ1-5
V gene: TRBV6-2/TRBV6-3

CDR3 protein: CASESHQGPQPQHF
CDR3 DNA: TGTGCCAGCGAATCGCACCAGGGCCCCCAGCCCCAGCATTTT
clone size: -
D gene: -
J gene: TRBJ1-5
V gene: TRBV28

CDR3 protein: CASAPSGESSYNEQFF
CDR3 DNA: TGTGCTAGTGCCCCTAGCGGGGAGAGCTCCTACAATGAGCAGTTCTTC
clone size: -
D gene: TRBD2
J gene: TRBJ2-1
V gene: TRBV12-5

CDR3 protein: CASSLHGNTEAFF
CDR3 DNA: TGTGCCAGCAGCTTACACGGAAACACTGAAGCTTTCTTT
clone size: many
D gene: -
J gene: TRBJ1-1
V gene: TRBV7-3

CDR3 protein: CASSEYGTGEGYEQYF
CDR3 DNA: TGCGCCAGCAGTGAGTACGGGACAGGGGAAGGGTACGAGCAGTACTTC
clone size: many
D gene: TRBD1
J gene: TRBJ2-7
V gene: TRBV10-1

CDR3 protein: CASSLRAAGGPNEQYF
CDR3 DNA: TGCGCCAGCAGCTTGAGGGCGGCGGGAGGGCCGAACGAGCAGTACTTC
clone size: many
D gene: TRBD2
J gene: TRBJ2-7
V gene: TRBV5-1

CDR3 protein: CASSFQGASPYEQYF
CDR3 DNA: TGTGCCAGCAGCTTTCAGGGGGCCTCTCCCTACGAGCAGTACTTC
clone size: few
D gene: TRBD1
J gene: TRBJ2-7
V gene: TRBV7-2

CDR3 protein: CASSLRRLNEKLFF
CDR3 DNA: TGTGCCAGCAGTTTGCGCCGCCTCAATGAAAAACTGTTTTTT
clone size: many
D gene: -
J gene: TRBJ1-4
V gene: TRBV28

CDR3 protein: CASSRRDRVYGYTF
CDR3 DNA: TGTGCCAGCAGTCGTCGGGACAGGGTTTATGGCTACACCTTC
clone size: -
D gene: TRBD1
J gene: TRBJ1-2
V gene: TRBV6-2/TRBV6-3

CDR3 protein: CSATLPGTFTGELFF
CDR3 DNA: TGCAGTGCTACCCTACCCGGGACTTTCACCGGGGAGCTGTTTTTT
clone size: many
D gene: -
J gene: TRBJ2-2
V gene: TRBV20-1

CDR3 protein: CASLPGTRYSTGELFF
CDR3 DNA: TGTGCCAGCCTTCCGGGGACAAGGTATTCCACCGGGGAGCTGTTTTTT
clone size: many
D gene: -
J gene: TRBJ2-2
V gene: TRBV18

CDR3 protein: CASNVDMNTEAFF
CDR3 DNA: TGTGCCAGCAACGTGGACATGAACACTGAAGCTTTCTTT
clone size: many
D gene: -
J gene: TRBJ1-1
V gene: TRBV12-3/TRBV12-4

CDR3 protein: CASSLRTGDYEQYF
CDR3 DNA: TGTGCCAGCAGCCTGCGCACAGGGGACTACGAGCAGTACTTC
clone size: many
D gene: TRBD1
J gene: TRBJ2-7
V gene: TRBV11-2

CDR3 protein: CASSVIAGKETQYF
CDR3 DNA: TGTGCCAGCAGCGTGATAGCGGGGAAAGAGACCCAGTACTTC
clone size: many
D gene: TRBD2
J gene: TRBJ2-5
V gene: TRBV9

CDR3 protein: CASSLEERLNTEAFF
CDR3 DNA: TGTGCCAGCAGCTTAGAGGAAAGACTGAACACTGAAGCTTTCTTT
clone size: many
D gene: -
J gene: TRBJ1-1
V gene: TRBV7-6

CDR3 protein: CASRIAGVGTDTQYF
CDR3 DNA: TGTGCCAGCCGAATAGCGGGCGTTGGCACAGATACGCAGTATTTT
clone size: many
D gene: TRBD2
J gene: TRBJ2-3
V gene: TRBV11-2

CDR3 protein: CASSLDRSEAFF
CDR3 DNA: TGTGCCAGCAGCTTGGACAGGAGTGAAGCTTTCTTT
clone size: -
D gene: TRBD1
J gene: TRBJ1-1
V gene: TRBV7-9

CDR3 protein: CASSPGGAYGYTF
CDR3 DNA: TGTGCCAGCAGCCCAGGTGGCGCCTATGGCTACACCTTC
clone size: many
D gene: -
J gene: TRBJ1-2
V gene: TRBV14

CDR3 protein: CASSIGGADGKLFF
CDR3 DNA: TGTGCCAGTAGTATCGGTGGGGCCGATGGAAAACTGTTTTTT
clone size: few
D gene: -
J gene: TRBJ1-4
V gene: TRBV19

CDR3 protein: CASRNPGGRSYNEQFF
CDR3 DNA: TGTGCCAGCCGTAACCCCGGGGGGCGTTCCTACAATGAGCAGTTCTTC
clone size: -
D gene: -
J gene: TRBJ2-1
V gene: TRBV6-5

CDR3 protein: CASSQEGDPGELFF
CDR3 DNA: TGTGCCAGCAGCCAAGAGGGCGATCCCGGGGAGCTGTTTTTT
clone size: many
D gene: -
J gene: TRBJ2-2
V gene: TRBV4-2

CDR3 protein: CAISEGRYTGELFF
CDR3 DNA: TGTGCCATCAGTGAAGGCCGCTACACCGGGGAGCTGTTTTTT
clone size: many
D gene: -
J gene: TRBJ2-2
V gene: TRBV10-3

CDR3 protein: CASRLSDTQYF
CDR3 DNA: TGTGCCAGCCGTTTATCAGATACGCAGTATTTT
clone size: many
D gene: -
J gene: TRBJ2-3
V gene: TRBV10-3

CDR3 protein: CASTSTTGTNSYEQYF
CDR3 DNA: TGTGCCAGCACCAGTACGACAGGGACAAACTCCTACGAGCAGTACTTC
clone size: many
D gene: TRBD1
J gene: TRBJ2-7
V gene: TRBV12-3/TRBV12-4

CDR3 protein: CSASLGGGTGELFF
CDR3 DNA: TGCAGTGCTAGCCTCGGAGGTGGCACCGGGGAGCTGTTTTTT
clone size: many
D gene: -
J gene: TRBJ2-2
V gene: TRBV20-1

CDR3 protein: CASSGRDRTGAEEQYF
CDR3 DNA: TGCGCCAGCTCGGGTCGGGACAGGACAGGGGCAGAGGAGCAGTACTTC
clone size: many
D gene: TRBD1
J gene: TRBJ2-7
V gene: TRBV4-3

CDR3 protein: CASSRSMRKGNTGELFF
CDR3 DNA: TGTGCCAGCAGTCGATCCATGAGAAAAGGGAACACCGGGGAGCTGTTTTTT
clone size: few
D gene: -
J gene: TRBJ2-2
V gene: TRBV6-2/TRBV6-3

CDR3 protein: CAISGGLNTEAFF
CDR3 DNA: TGTGCCATCAGTGGGGGCTTGAACACTGAAGCTTTCTTT
clone size: many
D gene: -
J gene: TRBJ1-1
V gene: TRBV10-3

CDR3 protein: CSARNQETQYF
CDR3 DNA: TGCAGTGCTAGGAACCAAGAGACCCAGTACTTC
clone size: many
D gene: -
J gene: TRBJ2-5
V gene: TRBV20-1

CDR3 protein: CASSLGPFNEDRGETQYF
CDR3 DNA: TGTGCCAGCAGCTTAGGGCCCTTCAATGAAGACAGGGGAGAGACCCAGTACTTC
clone size: few
D gene: TRBD1
J gene: TRBJ2-5
V gene: TRBV7-2

CDR3 protein: CASSLEHGGYEQYF
CDR3 DNA: TGTGCCAGCAGCTTGGAACACGGAGGCTACGAGCAGTACTTC
clone size: -
D gene: -
J gene: TRBJ2-7
V gene: TRBV5-6

CDR3 protein: CASSPPGLANQPQHF
CDR3 DNA: TGTGCCAGCTCACCGCCAGGTTTGGCCAATCAGCCCCAGCATTTT
clone size: -
D gene: -
J gene: TRBJ1-5
V gene: TRBV18

CDR3 protein: CATSAAGGHEQFF
CDR3 DNA: TGTGCCACCAGTGCCGCGGGGGGTCATGAGCAGTTCTTC
clone size: many
D gene: TRBD2
J gene: TRBJ2-1
V gene: TRBV24-1

CDR3 protein: CASSLSRLAGGRNEQFF
CDR3 DNA: TGTGCCAGCAGCTTATCGAGACTAGCGGGAGGGAGGAATGAGCAGTTCTTC
clone size: many
D gene: TRBD2
J gene: TRBJ2-1
V gene: TRBV7-8

CDR3 protein: CASSPLGPGETQYF
CDR3 DNA: TGTGCCAGCAGCCCACTAGGGCCAGGGGAGACCCAGTACTTC
clone size: many
D gene: -
J gene: TRBJ2-5
V gene: TRBV6-1

CDR3 protein: CASSKEGVNTQYF
CDR3 DNA: TGCGCCAGCAGTAAGGAGGGGGTAAATACGCAGTATTTT
clone size: many
D gene: -
J gene: TRBJ2-3
V gene: TRBV5-1

CDR3 protein: CASSVASNQGSGANVLTF
CDR3 DNA: TGTGCCAGCAGCGTAGCTTCTAATCAGGGTTCTGGGGCCAACGTCCTGACTTTC
clone size: few
D gene: -
J gene: TRBJ2-6
V gene: TRBV9

CDR3 protein: CASSHSRANPYGYTF
CDR3 DNA: TGTGCCAGCAGCCATTCCAGGGCCAATCCCTATGGCTACACCTTC
clone size: many
D gene: -
J gene: TRBJ1-2
V gene: TRBV3-1

CDR3 protein: CASSQDSLRLENTEAFF
CDR3 DNA: TGTGCCAGCAGCCAAGATTCCCTTAGACTGGAGAACACTGAAGCTTTCTTT
clone size: -
D gene: -
J gene: TRBJ1-1
V gene: TRBV3-1

CDR3 protein: CASSFRPDSGELFF
CDR3 DNA: TGTGCCAGCAGCTTTAGACCGGACAGCGGGGAGCTGTTTTTT
clone size: -
D gene: -
J gene: TRBJ2-2
V gene: TRBV5-6

CDR3 protein: CASSLGDRPLAGYRNEQFF
CDR3 DNA: TGTGCCAGCAGCTTAGGTGACCGGCCACTAGCTGGGTATAGGAATGAGCAGTTCTTC
clone size: many
D gene: -
J gene: TRBJ2-1
V gene: TRBV7-8

CDR3 protein: CASNPAQDGGRPQHF
CDR3 DNA: TGTGCCAGCAACCCGGCCCAGGACGGTGGTCGGCCCCAGCATTTT
clone size: many
D gene: -
J gene: TRBJ1-5
V gene: TRBV6-1

CDR3 protein: CASSQGAASSGNTIYF
CDR3 DNA: TGCGCCAGCAGCCAAGGGGCCGCCTCCTCTGGAAACACCATATATTTT
clone size: -
D gene: -
J gene: TRBJ1-3
V gene: TRBV4-3

CDR3 protein: CASSFKTAYEQYF
CDR3 DNA: TGTGCCAGCAGTTTTAAAACAGCCTACGAGCAGTACTTC
clone size: many
D gene: -
J gene: TRBJ2-7
V gene: TRBV12-3/TRBV12-4

CDR3 protein: CASSYSGQNSPLHF
CDR3 DNA: TGTGCCAGCAGTTACTCTGGACAGAATTCACCCCTCCACTTT
clone size: few
D gene: -
J gene: TRBJ1-6
V gene: TRBV6-5

CDR3 protein: CASSPWATGSGLRNQPQHF
CDR3 DNA: TGTGCCAGCAGTCCATGGGCGACAGGGTCTGGACTACGGAATCAGCCCCAGCATTTT
clone size: many
D gene: TRBD1
J gene: TRBJ1-5
V gene: TRBV6-2/TRBV6-3

CDR3 protein: CASSPKTGQGVPGTQYF
CDR3 DNA: TGTGCCAGCAGCCCCAAGACAGGACAGGGGGTGCCGGGGACCCAGTACTTC
clone size: many
D gene: TRBD1
J gene: TRBJ2-5
V gene: TRBV25-1

CDR3 protein: CASSQTGIYNSPLHF
CDR3 DNA: TGTGCCAGCAGCCAGACAGGGATCTATAATTCACCCCTCCACTTT
clone size: -
D gene: TRBD1
J gene: TRBJ1-6
V gene: TRBV12-3/TRBV12-4

CDR3 protein: CASSQRATPGGYTF
CDR3 DNA: TGTGCCAGCAGCCAACGTGCTACCCCTGGGGGCTACACCTTC
clone size: many
D gene: -
J gene: TRBJ1-2
V gene: TRBV14

CDR3 protein: CASSYSRTSGEKLFF
CDR3 DNA: TGTGCCAGCAGTTACTCGCGAACCTCGGGGGAAAAACTGTTTTTT
clone size: many
D gene: -
J gene: TRBJ1-4
V gene: TRBV6-5

CDR3 protein: CASSLRGDTEAFF
CDR3 DNA: TGTGCCAGCAGCTTACGAGGGGACACTGAAGCTTTCTTT
clone size: many
D gene: -
J gene: TRBJ1-1
V gene: TRBV7-3